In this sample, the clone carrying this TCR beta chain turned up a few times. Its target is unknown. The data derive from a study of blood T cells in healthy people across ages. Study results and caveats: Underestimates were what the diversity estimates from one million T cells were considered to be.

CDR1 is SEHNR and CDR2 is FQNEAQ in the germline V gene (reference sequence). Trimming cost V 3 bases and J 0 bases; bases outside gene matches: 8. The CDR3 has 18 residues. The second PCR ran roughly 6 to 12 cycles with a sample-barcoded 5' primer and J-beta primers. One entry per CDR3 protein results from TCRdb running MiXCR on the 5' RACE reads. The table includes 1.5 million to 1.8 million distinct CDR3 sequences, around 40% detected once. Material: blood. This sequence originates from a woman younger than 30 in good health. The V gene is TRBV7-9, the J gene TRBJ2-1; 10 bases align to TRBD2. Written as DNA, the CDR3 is TGTGCCAGCAGCTTCTCTCTACTAGCGGGAAGCTCCTACAATGAGCAGTTCTTC. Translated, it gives CASSFSLLAGSSYNEQFF.